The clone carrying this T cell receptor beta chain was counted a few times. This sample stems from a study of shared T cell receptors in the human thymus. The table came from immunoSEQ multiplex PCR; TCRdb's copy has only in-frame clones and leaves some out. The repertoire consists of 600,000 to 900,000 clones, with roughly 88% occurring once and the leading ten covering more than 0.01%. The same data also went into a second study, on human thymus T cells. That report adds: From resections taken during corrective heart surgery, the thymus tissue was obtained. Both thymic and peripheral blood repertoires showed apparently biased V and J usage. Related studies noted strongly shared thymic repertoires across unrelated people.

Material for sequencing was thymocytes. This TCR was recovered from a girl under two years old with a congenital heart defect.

Here the CDR3 reads CASSLEVRGQGNGNQPQHF. DNA for the CDR3: TGTGCCAGCAGCCTTGAGGTTAGGGGACAGGGAAATGGCAATCAGCCCCAGCATTTT. The V call is TRBV28, the J call TRBJ1-5; 9 nucleotides line up with TRBD1. CDR3 length: 19 amino acids. Germline-derived CDR1 and CDR2 are MDHEN and SYDVKM. J gave up 2 bases and V 6 bases, and 17 bases lay outside the gene matches.